Each of the 19 T cell receptor beta chains below was sequenced from the same sample in a study of tumor-infiltrating lymphocytes in localized non-small cell lung cancer (dated by TCRdb to the early 2020s). Libraries were built with the immunoSEQ multiplex PCR assay. The clones in this table, taken by TCRdb from immuneACCESS, are in-frame only. Not every clone is retained; where verified, under half of the shortfall comes from an unresolved V gene, and the cause of the rest is unknown. This sample comprises approximately 12,000 clones, 60% to 85% of them detected only once. 4.5% of the sample rests with the top ten. The sample comprised lung tumor tissue. The receptors were sampled from a human donor with non-small cell lung cancer.

This chain uses TRBV5-1 with TRBJ2-2; D is ambiguous. Looked up from germline, CDR1 is SGHRS and CDR2 is YFSETQ. The V end lost 7 bases, the J end lost 0 bases, and 10 bases lay between the germline ends. The CDR3 loop spans 14 amino acids. The CDR3 DNA reads TGCGCCAGCGGTGAAGGGTCGAACACCGGGGAGCTGTTTTTT. Residues: CASGEGSNTGELFF.

About this clone: In the same sample, other DNA sequences code for this CDR3. V and J are TRBV27 and TRBJ1-2; TRBD1 aligns across 7 bases. The CDR3 has 15 residues. Per the germline V gene, CDR1 is MNHEY and CDR2 is SMNVEV (reference sequence). Germline trimming cut 3 bases from V and 4 bases from J; bases unmatched to any gene: 8. The CDR3 sequence: CASSLWPGGGYGYTF. The CDR3 bases are TGTGCCAGCAGTTTGTGGCCAGGGGGAGGCTATGGCTACACCTTC.

V gene TRBV10-3 combines with J gene TRBJ2-3, with a weak D call TRBD1 (6 bases). From germline, CDR1 is ENHRY and CDR2 SYGVKD. The CDR3 is made up of 15 amino acids. Trimming took 2 bases from V and 0 from J, leaving 9 bases between them. CDR3 sequence: CAISEGGPSTDTQYF. The DNA of the CDR3 is TGTGCCATCAGTGAGGGGGGCCCTAGCACAGATACGCAGTATTTT.

This clone was observed a few times. The chain couples TRBV18 to TRBJ2-7; D is undetermined. The CDR3 consists of 15 residues. Trimming left V 0 bases short and J 7 bases short, with 16 bases between. CDR1 and CDR2 (germline): KGHSH, LQKENI. In DNA, the CDR3 is TGTGCCAGCTCACCACCGGGAAGGGCGGACGGGGAGCAGTACTTC. It translates to CASSPPGRADGEQYF.

This clone was counted a few times. A junction boundary mismatches the germline segment, possibly from a read error. The chain joins TRBV29-1 to TRBJ2-7; D ambiguous. This CDR3 comprises 11 residues. In germline, CDR1 is SQVTM, CDR2 ANQGSEA. CDR3 DNA: TGCAGCGTTGGCGGATTCTACGAGCAGCACTTC. Translating gives CSVGGFYEQHF.

CDR3 loop: CASSEGIGNYGYTF. The CDR3 DNA reads TGTGCCAGCAGTGAGGGCATCGGAAACTATGGCTACACCTTC. The J gene is TRBJ1-2, the V gene TRBV6-4; D not resolved. Trimming removed 3 bases from V and 2 bases from J, with 10 bases in between. Looked up from germline, CDR1 is MRHNA and CDR2 is SNTAGT. The CDR3 consists of 14 residues.

The CDR3 protein is CASLVGYTEAFF. CDR3 nucleotide sequence: TGTGCCAGCCTGGTAGGTTACACTGAAGCTTTCTTT. The chain is built from TRBV6-1 and TRBJ1-1; D is undetermined. There are 12 residues in the CDR3. V shed 8 bases and J shed 3 bases, with 10 bases lying between them. Germline V gene sequence: CDR1 MNHNS, CDR2 SASEGT.

This clone has a handful of counts. This CDR3 reads CASSTYPNYGYTF. Written as DNA, the CDR3 is TGTGCCAGCAGCACTTATCCGAACTATGGCTACACCTTC. The rearrangement joins TRBV7-9 to TRBJ1-2; D gene unclear. CDR3 length: 13 residues. The germline CDR1 and CDR2 sequences are SEHNR and FQNEAQ (reference sequence). Trimming took 5 bases from V and 2 from J, leaving 9 bases between them. Variable domain in full (rest from reference TRBV7-9 and TRBJ1-2): DTGVSQNPRHKITKRGQNVTFRCDPISEHNRLYWYRQTLGQGPEFLTYFQNEAQLEKSRLLSDRFSAERPKGSFSTLEIQRTEQGDSAMYLCASSTYPNYGYTFGSGTRLTVV.

The chain uses TRBV28 and TRBJ2-7; 7 bases line up with TRBD2. The V and J ends lost 9 bases and 2 bases, in that order; junction bases with no gene match: 4. The CDR3 runs to 12 residues. Germline CDR1 reads MDHEN; CDR2 reads SYDVKM. The CDR3 loop reads CASCRGAYEQYF. Here the CDR3 DNA reads TGTGCCAGTTGCCGGGGGGCCTACGAGCAGTACTTC.

V is TRBV6-5 and J is TRBJ2-5, with TRBD1 as a possible D gene (5 bases). This CDR3 comprises 14 residues. CDR1 and CDR2 from the germline V gene are MNHEY and SVGAGI. The germline V and J ends were trimmed by 5 bases and 1 base, with 11 bases remaining between them. CDR3 sequence: CASSRMTAQETQYF. CDR3 nucleotide sequence: TGTGCCAGCAGTAGAATGACAGCCCAAGAGACCCAGTACTTC.

This sequence joins TRBV21-1 and TRBJ2-7. TRBV21-1 is recorded as a pseudogene. The CDR3 length is 13 residues. The CDR3 is CASSFGGEYEQYV. The CDR3 nucleotides are TGTGCCAGCAGCTTTGGGGGAGAGTACGAGCAGTACGTC.

The CDR3 sequence is CASSLYGRDRRSRANVLTF. The CDR3 DNA is TGTGCCAGCAGCCTGTACGGCCGGGACAGGCGGAGTAGGGCCAACGTCCTGACTTTC. The V call is TRBV7-9, the J call TRBJ2-6; 8 bases are a match to TRBD1. Germline loops: CDR1 SEHNR, CDR2 FQNEAQ (reference sequence). The CDR3 spans 19 residues. V lost 5 bases and J lost 5; bases outside the gene matches: 17.

V gene TRBV30 combines with J gene TRBJ2-7; TRBD1 might be the D (5 bases). Trimming shortened V by 2 bases and J by 6 bases, and 8 bases separated the two germline ends. In germline, CDR1 is GTSNPN, CDR2 SVGIG (reference sequence). The CDR3 runs 11 residues. CDR3 sequence (DNA): TGTGCCTGGAGTCAGGGCGGCGAGCAGTACTTC. Translation gives CAWSQGGEQYF.

This clone came up once. The chain is built from TRBV27 and TRBJ2-3, with D perhaps TRBD2 (6 bases). Germline V lookup: CDR1 MNHEY, CDR2 SMNVEV (reference sequence). V was cut by 11 bases and J by 1 base, with 19 bases left in between. This CDR3 spans 15 amino acids. As DNA, the CDR3 is TGTGCCCCGTACCTCGGGGGAGGTGGCACAGATACGCAGTATTTT. As protein: CAPYLGGGGTDTQYF.

The chain is built from TRBV2 and TRBJ2-1; 11 bases fit TRBD2. Unmatched junction bases numbered 6, after V lost 0 bases and J lost 8 bases. The CDR3 length is 16 residues. Germline V lookup: CDR1 SNHLY, CDR2 FYNNEI. The DNA of the CDR3 is TGTGCCAGCAGTGAAGCGTTAGCGGGGGGGCTCTATGAGCAGTTCTTC. Translated, it gives CASSEALAGGLYEQFF.

The chain is built from TRBV7-2 and TRBJ1-2; 7 bases are shared with TRBD1. The trim removed 5 bases at V and 6 bases at J, leaving 12 bases unmatched. The CDR3 is 15 amino acids. Germline assignment: CDR1 SGHTA and CDR2 FQGNSA. The CDR3 DNA is TGTGCCAGCAGCCCCCAAACCGACAGGGACCATGGCTACACCTTC. Its protein product is CASSPQTDRDHGYTF.

Written as DNA, the CDR3 is TGTGCCAGTAGCGGGACTAGCCGGACCGGGGAGCTGTTTTTT. Translated: CASSGTSRTGELFF. The rearrangement links TRBV19 to TRBJ2-2, with 9 bases fitting TRBD2. The germline gives CDR1 LNHDA, CDR2 SQIVND (reference sequence). The length of the CDR3 is 14 residues. Losses at the gene ends were 6 bases for V and 5 bases for J; bases not matched to a gene: 4.

This chain links TRBV27 with TRBJ2-3, with 11 nucleotides matching TRBD2. CDR1 is MNHEY, CDR2 SMNVEV, per germline (reference sequence). V shed 0 bases, J shed 4 bases, and the junction held 9 bases outside the gene matches. The CDR3 spans 18 residues. For the CDR3, the DNA is TGTGCCAGCAGTTTATCGAGCCCACTAGCGGGAGCGTCAGATACGCAGTATTTT. Protein: CASSLSSPLAGASDTQYF.

This sequence joins TRBV27 and TRBJ2-4; no clear D. V was cut by 0 bases and J by 11 bases, with 14 bases left in between. The CDR3 has 14 amino acids. The V gene's germline CDR1 is MNHEY and CDR2 SMNVEV (reference sequence). CDR3 in amino acids: CASSLSSPRNVQYF. In nucleotides, the CDR3 is TGTGCCAGCAGTTTATCCTCACCGCGGAACGTTCAGTACTTC.